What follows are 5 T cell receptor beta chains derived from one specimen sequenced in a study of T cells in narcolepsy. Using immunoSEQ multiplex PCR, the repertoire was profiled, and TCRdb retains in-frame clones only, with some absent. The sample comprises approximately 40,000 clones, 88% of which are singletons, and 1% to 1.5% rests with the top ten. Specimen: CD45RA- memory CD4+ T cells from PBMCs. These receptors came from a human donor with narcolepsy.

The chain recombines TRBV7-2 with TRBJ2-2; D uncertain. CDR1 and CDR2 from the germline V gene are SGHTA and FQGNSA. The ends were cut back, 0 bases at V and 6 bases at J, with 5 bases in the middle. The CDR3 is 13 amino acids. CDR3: CASSLAGPGELFF. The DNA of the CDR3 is TGTGCCAGCAGCTTAGCCGGGCCCGGGGAGCTGTTTTTT.

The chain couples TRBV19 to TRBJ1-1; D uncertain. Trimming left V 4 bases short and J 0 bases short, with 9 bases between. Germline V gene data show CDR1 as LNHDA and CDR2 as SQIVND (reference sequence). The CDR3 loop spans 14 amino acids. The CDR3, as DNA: TGTGCCAGTAGTACGGGATCTATGAACACTGAAGCTTTCTTT. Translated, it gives CASSTGSMNTEAFF.

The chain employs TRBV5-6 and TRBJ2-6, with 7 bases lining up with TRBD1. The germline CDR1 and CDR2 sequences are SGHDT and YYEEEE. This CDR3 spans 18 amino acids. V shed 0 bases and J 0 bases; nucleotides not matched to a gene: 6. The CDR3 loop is CASSLVDRQDSGANVLTF. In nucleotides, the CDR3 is TGTGCCAGCAGCTTGGTGGACAGGCAGGACTCTGGGGCCAACGTCCTGACTTTC. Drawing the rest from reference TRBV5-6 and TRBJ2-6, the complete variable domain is DAGVTQSPTHLIKTRGQQVTLRCSPKSGHDTVSWYQQALGQGPQFIFQYYEEEERQRGNFPDRFSGHQFPNYSSELNVNALLLGDSALYLCASSLVDRQDSGANVLTFGAGSRLTVL.

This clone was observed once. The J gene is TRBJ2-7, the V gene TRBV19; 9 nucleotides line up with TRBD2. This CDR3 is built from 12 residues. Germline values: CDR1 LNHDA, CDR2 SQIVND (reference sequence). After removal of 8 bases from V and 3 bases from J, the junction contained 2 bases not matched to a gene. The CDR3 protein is CASLSGSYEQYF. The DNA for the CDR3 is TGTGCCAGTCTTAGCGGGAGCTACGAGCAGTACTTC.

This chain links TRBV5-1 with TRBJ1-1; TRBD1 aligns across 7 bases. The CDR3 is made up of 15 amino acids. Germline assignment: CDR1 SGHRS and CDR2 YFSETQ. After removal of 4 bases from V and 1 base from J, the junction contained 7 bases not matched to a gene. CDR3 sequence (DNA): TGCGCCAGCAGCGTATCGGGACAGTCGAACACTGAAGCTTTCTTT. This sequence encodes CASSVSGQSNTEAFF.